Listed here is a single TCR beta chain. This sample stems from a study of blood T cell repertoires in COVID-19. The cohort comprised adults aged roughly 18 to 95 years residing in 20 to 30 US areas. Participant-given clinical history determined each cohort assignment. Trimming took 3 bases from V and 5 from J; bases not matched to a gene: 2. Germline loops: CDR1 SGHRS, CDR2 YFSETQ. CDR3 size: 15 residues. Sequenced by immunoSEQ multiplex PCR; TCRdb stores in-frame clones only, minus some. The sample has fewer than 250,000 clones; about 82% are singletons. This receptor was obtained from a woman in her fifties or sixties with acute COVID-19. The sequencing sample was made of PBMCs or T cells enriched from blood (not recorded which). The chain combines TRBV5-1 with TRBJ1-6; TRBD1 matches 10 bases. CDR3 sequence reads: CASSSGTGDNSPLHF. CDR3 bases: TGCGCCAGCAGCTCAGGGACAGGGGATAATTCACCCCTCCACTTT.